What follows are 26 T cell receptor beta chains derived from one specimen sequenced in a study of T cell responses to AZD1222 COVID-19 vaccine. The data were produced by immunoSEQ multiplex PCR, yet TCRdb's version contains in-frame clones alone and is incomplete. The data contain some 150,000 clones, under 95% of them singletons. Sequences were derived from peripheral blood, sampled on day 0 of AZD1222 vaccination. These receptors came from an adult in good health.

The J gene is TRBJ2-1, the V gene TRBV5-1; D call uncertain. Trimming stripped 4 bases from V and 9 bases from J, with 11 bases between. The CDR3 is 12 amino acids. Germline V lookup: CDR1 SGHRS, CDR2 YFSETQ. CDR3 in DNA: TGCGCCAGCAGCGACCCTAACGGTGAGCAGTTCTTC. As protein: CASSDPNGEQFF. Using reference TRBV5-1 and TRBJ2-1 for the parts outside the CDR3, the full variable domain is KAGVTQTPRYLIKTRGQQVTLSCSPISGHRSVSWYQQTPGQGLQFLFEYFSETQRNKGNFPGRFSGRQFSNSRSEMNVSTLELGDSALYLCASSDPNGEQFFGPGTRLTVL.

The V call is TRBV13, the J call TRBJ1-6; 7 bases are a match to TRBD1. Germline CDR1 reads PRHDT; CDR2 reads FYEKMQ (reference sequence). The CDR3 spans 12 residues. With V trimmed by 6 bases and J by 7 bases, 0 bases remained unmatched. The CDR3 nucleotides read TGTGCCAGCAGACAGGGGAATTCACCCCTCCACTTT. Its translation: CASRQGNSPLHF.

This chain connects TRBV5-1 to TRBJ1-5; D uncertain. This CDR3 has 14 amino acids. Germline CDR1 is SGHRS and CDR2 is YFSETQ. Deletions cut 0 bases from V and 5 bases from J, with 9 bases between. As DNA, the CDR3 is TGCGCCAGCAGCTTGGCCGGGAGTGATCAGCCCCAGCATTTT. As protein: CASSLAGSDQPQHF.

This chain connects TRBV29-1 to TRBJ2-1; the D gene is possibly TRBD2 (5 bases). This CDR3 has 16 residues. The V end was cut by 3 bases, the J end by 0 bases, with 15 bases between. The germline V gene encodes CDR1 SQVTM and CDR2 ANQGSEA. The CDR3 sequence: CSVDSNLARSYNEQFF. Here the CDR3 DNA reads TGCAGCGTTGACTCGAACCTAGCCCGCTCCTACAATGAGCAGTTCTTC.

This clone has a single count. The CDR3 sequence: CASSEGPIGETQYF. The CDR3 DNA follows: TGTGCCAGCAGTGAAGGGCCCATAGGTGAGACCCAGTACTTC. V and J are TRBV6-1 and TRBJ2-5; D gene uncertain. The V end lost 1 base, the J end lost 5 bases, and 11 bases lay between the germline ends. From germline, CDR1 is MNHNS and CDR2 SASEGT. The length of the CDR3 is 14 residues.

In its sample, this clone was seen once. The chain couples TRBV3-1 (or the pseudogene TRBV3-2) to TRBJ1-1, with D uncertain. The V gene lost 1 base and the J gene lost 11 bases, with 11 bases spanning the gap. Germline CDR1 and CDR2: LGHDT and YNNKEL (reference sequence). The CDR3 extends over 12 amino acids. The CDR3 loop is CASSQGSGGAFF. The CDR3, as DNA: TGTGCCAGCAGCCAAGGCTCGGGTGGGGCTTTCTTT.

The V call is TRBV6-5, the J call TRBJ1-5, with D possibly TRBD1 on 6 matching bases. V lost 6 bases and J 1 base, leaving 10 bases between the germline ends. Germline CDR1 is MNHEY and CDR2 is SVGAGI. The CDR3 runs 14 residues. CDR3 loop: CASRRQASNQPQHF. The CDR3 DNA follows: TGTGCCAGCAGGCGACAGGCCAGCAATCAGCCCCAGCATTTT.

This chain uses TRBV4-1 with TRBJ1-6, with D possibly TRBD1 on 5 matching bases. Germline V gives CDR1 MGHRA, CDR2 YSYEKL. This CDR3 spans 15 amino acids. The V and J ends lost 3 bases and 7 bases respectively, with 13 bases between them. The CDR3 reads CASSQSGTSNSPLHF. The CDR3 DNA sequence: TGCGCCAGCAGCCAGTCGGGGACCTCGAATTCACCCCTCCACTTT.

J is TRBJ1-5 and V is TRBV12-3 or TRBV12-4; D remains unclear. The CDR3 has 13 amino acids. V lost 6 bases to trimming and J lost 2 bases, with 8 bases between them. The CDR3 spells CASSPAGNQPQHF. DNA for the CDR3: TGTGCCAGCAGCCCGGCCGGCAATCAGCCCCAGCATTTT.

This chain uses TRBV18 with TRBJ2-7, with unresolved D. Trimming stripped 2 bases from V and 4 bases from J, with 6 bases between. The CDR3 is 12 residues long. Per the germline V gene, CDR1 is KGHSH and CDR2 is LQKENI. The CDR3 reads CASSPTQYEQYF. In nucleotides, the CDR3 is TGTGCCAGCTCACCAACGCAGTACGAGCAGTACTTC. Full variable domain (missing parts from reference TRBV18 and TRBJ2-7): NAGVMQNPRHLVRRRGQEARLRCSPMKGHSHVYWYRQLPEEGLKFMVYLQKENIIDESGMPKERFSAEFPKEGPSILRIQQVVRGDSAAYFCASSPTQYEQYFGPGTRLTVT.

V gene TRBV5-1 combines with J gene TRBJ2-1; TRBD2 aligns across 8 bases. This CDR3 region has 17 residues. Germline V gives CDR1 SGHRS, CDR2 YFSETQ. V shed 3 bases and J 4 bases; nucleotides not matched to a gene: 12. Here the CDR3 DNA reads TGCGCCAGCAGCTCCAGCACAGGGAGCGGGGGTTACAATGAGCAGTTCTTC. Translated, it gives CASSSSTGSGGYNEQFF.

The chain recombines TRBV19 with TRBJ2-6, with D unresolved. Per the germline V gene, CDR1 is LNHDA and CDR2 is SQIVND (reference sequence). This CDR3 spans 15 amino acids. The V end lost 5 bases, the J end lost 0 bases, and 8 bases lay between the germline ends. CDR3 in amino acids: CASSHKPSGANVLTF. Written as DNA, the CDR3 is TGTGCCAGTAGTCACAAACCCTCTGGGGCCAACGTCCTGACTTTC.

The V and J genes are TRBV6-5 and TRBJ1-2; D perhaps matches TRBD1 (5 bases). This CDR3 is 14 amino acids long. V lost 5 bases and J 6 bases, leaving 16 bases between the germline ends. Germline values: CDR1 MNHEY, CDR2 SVGAGI. CDR3 DNA: TGTGCCAGCAGTCAACGGGGCGGCGAAAATGGCTACACCTTC. It yields the protein CASSQRGGENGYTF.

The genes are TRBV7-9 and TRBJ2-7, with D possibly TRBD2 on 6 matching bases. Germline CDR1 and CDR2: SEHNR and FQNEAQ (reference sequence). This CDR3 region has 13 residues. V shed 5 bases and J shed 2 bases, with 10 bases lying between them. The CDR3 sequence: CASSLPGAYEQYF. In DNA, the CDR3 is TGTGCCAGCAGCCTCCCGGGGGCCTACGAGCAGTACTTC.

This clone was observed once. This sequence joins TRBV6-5 and TRBJ1-2, with D maybe TRBD1 (6 bases). Deletions cut 6 bases from V and 6 bases from J, with 20 bases between. This CDR3 has 15 residues. In germline, CDR1 is MNHEY, CDR2 SVGAGI. Here the CDR3 DNA reads TGTGCCAGCAGGGATTTACAGGGAACCCGCCATGGCTACACCTTC. Translating it yields CASRDLQGTRHGYTF.

This rearrangement joins TRBV9 to TRBJ1-1; 7 bases agree with TRBD1. V lost 7 bases to trimming and J lost 1 base; unmatched junction nucleotides: 7. This CDR3 comprises 14 residues. The germline V gene has CDR1 SGDLS and CDR2 YYNGEE. CDR3 amino acids: CASGKGQPNTEAFF. The CDR3 nucleotides are TGTGCCAGCGGCAAGGGACAGCCGAACACTGAAGCTTTCTTT.

The rearrangement links TRBV13 to TRBJ1-1; the D is unclear. Trimming shortened V by 0 bases and J by 10 bases, and 18 bases separated the two germline ends. This CDR3 spans 15 amino acids. The V gene's germline CDR1 is PRHDT and CDR2 FYEKMQ (reference sequence). This CDR3 reads CASSLGRYERSRAFF. The CDR3, as DNA: TGTGCCAGCAGCTTAGGCAGGTACGAACGGAGTAGAGCTTTCTTT.

The chain has TRBV15 and TRBJ1-3; tentative D call: TRBD1 (6 bases). Trimming removed 8 bases at V and 4 bases at J, with 12 bases between. The germline CDR1 and CDR2 sequences are LNHNV and YYDKDF (reference sequence). The CDR3 runs to 13 residues. For the CDR3, the DNA is TGTGCCACCGGGGTAGACAGGGGAAACACCATATATTTT. Amino acids: CATGVDRGNTIYF.

V usage is TRBV9 and J usage is TRBJ2-1, with 8 bases lining up with TRBD2. CDR1 SGDLS and CDR2 YYNGEE come from the germline V gene. The length of the CDR3 is 14 residues. The V and J ends lost 0 bases and 4 bases, in that order; junction bases with no gene match: 0. The DNA of the CDR3 is TGTGCCAGCAGCGTAGCTAGCGGGTACAATGAGCAGTTCTTC. This translates into CASSVASGYNEQFF.

The chain joins TRBV7-2 to TRBJ2-4; TRBD2 might be the D (7 bases). The germline V gene has CDR1 SGHTA and CDR2 FQGNSA. Trimming took off 11 bases at V and 7 bases at J, with 18 bases between the two ends. This CDR3 is built from 13 residues. DNA of the CDR3: TGTGCCGCCTCTTTACAGGGAGGGAACATTCAGTACTTC. This sequence encodes CAASLQGGNIQYF.

The V gene is TRBV7-2, the J gene TRBJ1-3, with unresolved D. In germline, CDR1 is SGHTA, CDR2 FQGNSA. The CDR3 is made up of 14 amino acids. The germline V and J ends were trimmed by 6 bases and 2 bases, with 11 bases remaining between them. This chain's CDR3 is CASRPWGAGNTIYF. The CDR3 region has the DNA TGTGCCAGCAGGCCGTGGGGAGCTGGAAACACCATATATTTT.

J is TRBJ2-1 and V is TRBV19, with 9 bases lining up with TRBD2. Unmatched junction bases numbered 4, after V lost 6 bases and J lost 1 base. CDR1 and CDR2 from the germline V gene are LNHDA and SQIVND (reference sequence). The CDR3 is made up of 15 amino acids. The CDR3 coding sequence is TGTGCCAGTAGGGTAGCGGGAGCATCCTACAATGAGCAGTTCTTC. It yields the protein CASRVAGASYNEQFF.

This clone was seen repeatedly, ten times or more. This chain links TRBV13 with TRBJ1-1; D is unresolved. CDR1 and CDR2 from the germline V gene are PRHDT and FYEKMQ (reference sequence). Trimming removed 8 bases from V and 0 bases from J, with 16 bases in between. The length of the CDR3 is 15 residues. The CDR3 bases are TGTGCCAGCTGTATCTCCTCGAACATGAACACTGAAGCTTTCTTT. Protein product: CASCISSNMNTEAFF. Full variable domain (rest looked up from reference TRBV13 and TRBJ1-1): AAGVIQSPRHLIKEKRETATLKCYPIPRHDTVYWYQQGPGQDPQFLISFYEKMQSDKGSIPDRFSAQQFSDYHSELNMSSLELGDSALYFCASCISSNMNTEAFFGQGTRLTVV.

This chain uses TRBV6-6 with TRBJ1-6; D remains ambiguous. CDR1 is MNHNY and CDR2 is SVGAGI in the germline V gene (reference sequence). The CDR3 has 16 residues. Trimming pared 6 bases from V and 0 bases from J, leaving 12 bases between. The CDR3 spells CASSRRGTSYNSPLHF. The CDR3 DNA reads TGTGCCAGCAGCCGACGGGGTACCTCCTATAATTCACCCCTCCACTTT.

The chain carries TRBV18 and TRBJ2-2; the D gene is possibly TRBD1 (6 bases). This CDR3 is built from 15 residues. Germline loops: CDR1 KGHSH, CDR2 LQKENI. Trimming took off 2 bases at V and 3 bases at J, with 10 bases between the two ends. The CDR3 DNA reads TGTGCCAGCTCACCAAACGGACAGCACACCGGGGAGCTGTTTTTT. Amino acid sequence: CASSPNGQHTGELFF.

The V and J genes are TRBV15 and TRBJ1-4; D possibly corresponds to TRBD1 (6 bases). CDR1 is LNHNV and CDR2 is YYDKDF in the germline V gene (reference sequence). The V gene lost 7 bases and the J gene lost 7 bases, with 16 bases spanning the gap. CDR3 size: 14 residues. CDR3 sequence reads: CATISGDIGEKLFF. In DNA, the CDR3 is TGTGCCACCATATCAGGGGACATCGGTGAAAAACTGTTTTTT.